This passage covers 27 T cell receptor beta chains from one sample sequenced in a study of shared clonotypes between healthy human individuals. Generated by immunoSEQ multiplex PCR, the TCRdb table keeps only in-frame clones and is missing some. The sample carries 490,000 or so clones, 60% to 85% recorded once. Sequencing used PBMCs. The source of these receptors is a woman aged 40 to 49 in good health. Some clones in this sample may be carry-over from other donors' samples.

The rearrangement joins TRBV4-1 to TRBJ1-3, with D possibly being TRBD1 (5 bases). Germline V CDR1 and CDR2: MGHRA, YSYEKL. V was clipped by 4 bases and J by 4 bases, with 17 bases between them. The CDR3 is made up of 16 amino acids. The CDR3 DNA follows: TGCGCCAGCAGCCCCCGACAGCCCGCGGGGGGAAACACCATATATTTT. This codes for CASSPRQPAGGNTIYF.

This chain joins TRBV15 and TRBJ2-1; D might be TRBD2 (6 bases). Germline CDR1 reads LNHNV; CDR2 reads YYDKDF (reference sequence). V lost 1 base and J 4 bases, leaving 20 bases between the germline ends. The length of the CDR3 is 18 residues. The CDR3 nucleotides read TGTGCCACCAGCAGAGGTCCGGGAGTCCGGGCAGGGTACAATGAGCAGTTCTTC. Protein: CATSRGPGVRAGYNEQFF.

The V and J genes are TRBV27 and TRBJ2-1; 8 bases fit TRBD2. V shed 5 bases, J shed 8 bases, and the junction held 5 bases outside the gene matches. The germline V gene has CDR1 MNHEY and CDR2 SMNVEV (reference sequence). CDR3 length equals 13 residues. Here the CDR3 DNA reads TGTGCCAGCAGTCCCCGGGGGGGCCATGAGCAGTTCTTC. This translates into CASSPRGGHEQFF.

The chain uses TRBV2 and TRBJ2-2; a weak D match, TRBD2 (5 bases). This CDR3 has 15 residues. Germline V lookup: CDR1 SNHLY, CDR2 FYNNEI. Trimming shortened V by 7 bases and J by 6 bases, and 18 bases separated the two germline ends. The CDR3 DNA reads as TGTGCCAGCACGGAGGACCGGTTGGCGGCCGGGGAGCTGTTTTTT. Translation: CASTEDRLAAGELFF.

Comments on this clone: Given a much more abundant clone one base away, this may be a read error. At the DNA level, this CDR3 is encoded by other sequences in the same sample as well. The J gene is TRBJ2-3, the V gene TRBV7-9, with unresolved D. The ends were cut back, 1 base at V and 0 bases at J, with 5 bases in the middle. This CDR3 spans 14 amino acids. Germline lookup yields CDR1 SEHNR and CDR2 FQNEAQ (reference sequence). The CDR3, as DNA: TGTGCCAGCAGCTTAGATAGGAGCACAGATACGCAGTATTTT. Residues: CASSLDRSTDTQYF.

The chain carries TRBV7-9 and TRBJ1-6; 7 bases map to TRBD1. The germline V gene has CDR1 SEHNR and CDR2 FQNEAQ (reference sequence). The J segment lost 9 bases and the V segment lost 3 bases, leaving 5 bases of the junction unmatched. The CDR3 covers 14 residues. The CDR3 DNA sequence: TGTGCCAGCAGCTTTGACAGGGCGGGTTCACCCCTCCACTTT. Translating it yields CASSFDRAGSPLHF.

This clone was counted a few times. The chain couples TRBV29-1 to TRBJ1-2; 7 bases are a match to TRBD1. The CDR3 is 18 amino acids. V lost 0 bases to trimming and J lost 3 bases; unmatched junction nucleotides: 16. Germline CDR1 reads SQVTM; CDR2 reads ANQGSEA. The CDR3 nucleotides are TGCAGCGTTGAAGATCAAAGACAGGGATCATTCCTCTACTATGGCTACACCTTC. Translated: CSVEDQRQGSFLYYGYTF.

The count of this clone is one. One junction end disagrees with the germline gene, perhaps due to a read error. The chain employs TRBV5-1 and TRBJ1-2, with TRBD1 identical over 9 bases. The CDR3 spans 13 residues. The germline gives CDR1 SGHRS, CDR2 YFSETQ. Here the CDR3 DNA reads TGCGCCAGCAGCTTCCTCCGGGACAGGGCAATAATCTTC. Its translation is CASSFLRDRAIIF.

The V gene is TRBV2, the J gene TRBJ1-2, with a tentative D call TRBD1 (6 bases). V was clipped by 2 bases and J by 4 bases, with 11 bases between them. The CDR3 is 14 amino acids. Germline loops: CDR1 SNHLY, CDR2 FYNNEI. CDR3 residues: CASSERQVGYGYTF. CDR3 in DNA: TGTGCCAGCAGTGAAAGACAGGTGGGCTATGGCTACACCTTC.

V is TRBV5-4 and J is TRBJ2-5, with D perhaps assigned TRBD1 or TRBD2 (5 bases each). V gave up 2 bases and J gave up 3 bases, with 17 bases separating them. CDR3 length: 16 amino acids. Germline V gene data show CDR1 as SGHNT and CDR2 as YYREEE (reference sequence). The chain's CDR3 is CASSFLARWGKETQYF. In DNA form, the CDR3 reads TGTGCCAGCAGCTTCTTGGCGCGATGGGGGAAAGAGACCCAGTACTTC.

The chain recombines TRBV18 with TRBJ2-7, with D uncertain. Trimming took 5 bases from V and 1 from J, leaving 9 bases between them. This CDR3 contains 13 residues. CDR1 and CDR2 from the germline V gene are KGHSH and LQKENI. The CDR3 is CASSASLSYEQYF. CDR3 bases: TGTGCCAGCTCAGCATCCCTGTCCTACGAGCAGTACTTC. The full variable domain, rest sourced from reference TRBV18 and TRBJ2-7, is NAGVMQNPRHLVRRRGQEARLRCSPMKGHSHVYWYRQLPEEGLKFMVYLQKENIIDESGMPKERFSAEFPKEGPSILRIQQVVRGDSAAYFCASSASLSYEQYFGPGTRLTVT.

The V gene is TRBV28, the J gene TRBJ1-4, with 9 nucleotides matching TRBD1. Germline lookup yields CDR1 MDHEN and CDR2 SYDVKM. The CDR3 contains 14 residues. The V gene end was trimmed by 4 bases and the J gene end by 10 bases; junction bases not matched to a gene: 7. The CDR3 coding sequence is TGTGCCAGCAGTTCCCGACAGGGGGTTGGAAAACTGTTTTTT. Translated, it gives CASSSRQGVGKLFF. Full variable domain (missing parts from reference TRBV28 and TRBJ1-4): DVKVTQSSRYLVKRTGEKVFLECVQDMDHENMFWYRQDPGLGLRLIYFSYDVKMKEKGDIPEGYSVSREKKERFSLILESASTNQTSMYLCASSSRQGVGKLFFGSGTQLSVL.

There are a few counts of this clone. This sequence joins TRBV9 and TRBJ2-3; D is possibly TRBD1 (6 bases). Deletions cut 0 bases from V and 7 bases from J, with 15 bases between. CDR3 length equals 15 residues. Germline lookup yields CDR1 SGDLS and CDR2 YYNGEE. The CDR3 spells CASSVEATGPYTQYF. In DNA form, the CDR3 reads TGTGCCAGCAGCGTAGAGGCTACAGGGCCATATACGCAGTATTTT.

The V and J genes are TRBV7-3 and TRBJ2-1; D is ambiguous. The V gene lost 5 bases and the J gene lost 6 bases, with 11 bases spanning the gap. CDR1 is SGHTA and CDR2 is FQGTGA in the germline V gene. This CDR3 is built from 13 residues. The CDR3 DNA sequence: TGTGCCAGCAGCCCCACTCCCAGCAATGAGCAGTTCTTC. It yields the protein CASSPTPSNEQFF.

This clone was seen a single time. Only one base separates this from a far larger clonotype, so it likely reflects a read error. The CDR3 end shows no conserved phenylalanine or tryptophan, and so a read error is likely. This rearrangement joins TRBV5-4 to TRBJ2-7, with 8 bases fitting TRBD2. In germline, CDR1 is SGHNT, CDR2 YYREEE (reference sequence). With V trimmed by 4 bases and J by 5 bases, 14 bases remained unmatched. The CDR3 has 16 amino acids. CDR3 sequence (DNA): TGTGCCAGCAGCCCCCTCCCGGGTGCGGGAGGCGACGAGCAGTACCTC. Translating it yields CASSPLPGAGGDEQYL.

The chain joins TRBV11-2 to TRBJ1-1; TRBD1 might be the D (5 bases). CDR1 is SGHAT, CDR2 FQNNGV, per germline. This CDR3 has 13 residues. V gave up 3 bases and J gave up 2 bases, with 7 bases separating them. The DNA for the CDR3 is TGTGCCAGCAGCTTGACAGATAACACTGAAGCTTTCTTT. Translating gives CASSLTDNTEAFF. Combining the CDR3 with reference TRBV11-2 and TRBJ1-1 gives the whole variable domain EAGVAQSPRYKIIEKRQSVAFWCNPISGHATLYWYQQILGQGPKLLIQFQNNGVVDDSQLPKDRFSAERLKGVDSTLKIQPAKLEDSAVYLCASSLTDNTEAFFGQGTRLTVV.

This chain links TRBV9 with TRBJ2-3; tentatively, D is TRBD1 (6 bases). The CDR3 extends over 17 amino acids. Per germline, CDR1 SGDLS and CDR2 YYNGEE. V lost 0 bases, J lost 1 base, and 15 bases lay in between. CDR3 DNA sequence: TGTGCCAGCAGCGTAGGCACAGGGACCACCGGCACAGATACGCAGTATTTT. This gives the protein CASSVGTGTTGTDTQYF. The full variable domain, completed using reference TRBV9 and TRBJ2-3, is DSGVTQTPKHLITATGQRVTLRCSPRSGDLSVYWYQQSLDQGLQFLIQYYNGEERAKGNILERFSAQQFPDLHSELNLSSLELGDSALYFCASSVGTGTTGTDTQYFGPGTRLTVL.

J is TRBJ2-2 and V is TRBV9, with D perhaps matching TRBD1 (5 bases). The V end lost 2 bases, the J end lost 0 bases, and 17 bases lay between the germline ends. Germline V CDR1 and CDR2: SGDLS, YYNGEE. The CDR3 contains 18 residues. The CDR3 sequence: CASSVRVLRVANTGELFF. In nucleotides, the CDR3 is TGTGCCAGCAGCGTCAGGGTCCTCAGGGTGGCGAACACCGGGGAGCTGTTTTTT.

This clone was recorded many times. This chain uses TRBV7-3 with TRBJ2-1; 12 positions match TRBD2. Unmatched junction bases numbered 6, after V lost 5 bases and J lost 7 bases. In germline, CDR1 is SGHTA, CDR2 FQGTGA. This CDR3 has 15 amino acids. The CDR3 loop is CASSPTSGSGNEQFF. The CDR3 nucleotides are TGTGCCAGCAGCCCGACTAGCGGGAGTGGAAATGAGCAGTTCTTC.

This clone was observed a few times. Other DNA sequences in this sample translate to the same CDR3. This chain joins TRBV2 and TRBJ2-3, with D possibly matching TRBD2 (5 bases). The V end was cut by 6 bases, the J end by 4 bases, with 8 bases between. Germline loops: CDR1 SNHLY, CDR2 FYNNEI. The CDR3 length is 12 residues. This chain's CDR3 is CASRPGADTQYF. In DNA form, the CDR3 reads TGTGCCAGCAGACCCGGGGCAGATACGCAGTATTTT.

The rearrangement uses TRBV19 and TRBJ1-2; D perhaps matches TRBD1 (5 bases). The V gene lost 3 bases and the J gene lost 6 bases, with 11 bases spanning the gap. CDR3 length: 13 residues. The V gene's germline CDR1 is LNHDA and CDR2 SQIVND (reference sequence). The CDR3 DNA follows: TGTGCCAGTAGTATCCAGGGTGGAAATGGCTACACCTTC. Protein sequence: CASSIQGGNGYTF.

The chain is built from TRBV7-8 and TRBJ1-1, with TRBD1 matching 7 bases. Trimming at V came to 6 bases and at J to 5 bases, leaving 9 bases not matched to a gene. CDR3 size: 14 residues. Germline V CDR1 and CDR2: SGHVS, FQNEAQ. DNA of the CDR3: TGTGCCAGCAGTCCTAGTCAGGGGGGGACTGAAGCTTTCTTT. Protein sequence: CASSPSQGGTEAFF.

CDR3: CASSLIAGSGETQYF. For the CDR3, the DNA is TGTGCCAGCAGCTTGATAGCGGGTTCGGGAGAGACCCAGTACTTC. The rearrangement joins TRBV5-6 to TRBJ2-5; 7 bases are shared with TRBD2. V shed 1 base and J 4 bases; nucleotides not matched to a gene: 7. Germline V gives CDR1 SGHDT, CDR2 YYEEEE. This CDR3 is built from 15 residues.

The genes are TRBV29-1 and TRBJ1-5; TRBD1 is a possible D gene (6 bases). The CDR3 runs to 13 residues. Between the trimmed V and J ends, which lost 6 bases and 3 bases, there was a span of 12 bases. Germline loops: CDR1 SQVTM, CDR2 ANQGSEA. The CDR3 spells CSVSGAFNQPQHF. The CDR3 nucleotides read TGCAGCGTCTCAGGGGCATTCAATCAGCCCCAGCATTTT.

This chain connects TRBV15 to TRBJ1-1; the D gene is possibly TRBD1 (6 bases). Germline V gene data show CDR1 as LNHNV and CDR2 as YYDKDF (reference sequence). This CDR3 spans 14 amino acids. V gave up 0 bases and J gave up 6 bases, with 11 bases separating them. CDR3 loop: CATSRDEGGAEAFF. The CDR3 nucleotides are TGTGCCACCAGCAGAGATGAGGGGGGCGCTGAAGCTTTCTTT.

This clone was seen a few times. The chain recombines TRBV30 with TRBJ2-1; D remains unclear. Trimming removed 3 bases at V and 4 bases at J, with 4 bases between. CDR1 is GTSNPN and CDR2 is SVGIG in the germline V gene (reference sequence). The CDR3 is 11 residues long. This CDR3 is CAWSGYNEQFF. The CDR3 DNA reads as TGTGCCTGGAGCGGATACAATGAGCAGTTCTTC.

The rearrangement links TRBV11-2 to TRBJ2-2; 10 bases fit TRBD2. Germline CDR1 SGHAT, CDR2 FQNNGV. The CDR3 is 17 amino acids. With 1 base clipped from V and 1 base from J, the junction kept 3 bases outside the gene matches. The DNA of the CDR3 is TGTGCCAGCAGCTTAGGTGTAGCGGGAGGGAACACCGGGGAGCTGTTTTTT. Its protein is CASSLGVAGGNTGELFF. The variable domain in full, with the rest retrieved from reference TRBV11-2 and TRBJ2-2, is EAGVAQSPRYKIIEKRQSVAFWCNPISGHATLYWYQQILGQGPKLLIQFQNNGVVDDSQLPKDRFSAERLKGVDSTLKIQPAKLEDSAVYLCASSLGVAGGNTGELFFGEGSRLTVL.